This T cell receptor beta chain emerged from a study of Graves' ophthalmopathy and Graves' hyperthyroidism. The V end lost 7 bases, the J end lost 4 bases, and 16 bases lay between the germline ends. This CDR3 comprises 14 residues. Transcripts of RNA were the source for amplifying TCR beta CDR3 regions. HTBI-primed RT-PCR formed the first round, and a multiplex PCR formed the second. MiXCR, applied by TCRdb to the multiplex PCR reads, yields one record per CDR3 protein. The sample yields about 620,000 distinct CDR3 sequences, about a fifth seen once. The chain joins TRBV12-3 or TRBV12-4 to TRBJ1-1; maybe TRBD1 (5 bases). This TCR derives from a woman under 30 with stable Graves' hyperthyroidism. Some clones in this sample may be carry-over from other donors' samples. Sequenced: peripheral blood. CDR3 in DNA: TGTGCCAGCAATACTCGGGGCCCCAGCACTGAAGCTTTCTTT. It encodes CASNTRGPSTEAFF.